This entry is about one T cell receptor (beta chain). The data stem from a study of cytomegalovirus exposure and HLA in healthy donors. Primers included in the PCR were 60 Vbeta and 13 Jbeta primers. Measured with immunoSEQ multiplex PCR; TCRdb has only the in-frame clones, and not every one. Counted here are about 98,000 clones, approximately 79% occurring once; the ten biggest clones make up around 1.8%. Deletions cut 1 base from V and 3 bases from J, with 10 bases between. The CDR3 consists of 14 residues. CDR1 is LNHDA, CDR2 SQIVND, per germline (reference sequence). Sequenced sample: PBMCs. The clonotype was recovered from a male donor in good health and CMV-seronegative. The V gene is TRBV19, the J gene TRBJ2-7; D is perhaps TRBD1 (6 bases). The CDR3 DNA is TGTGCCAGTAGTATAGGGACAGCGGACTACGAGCAGTACTTC. Amino acid sequence: CASSIGTADYEQYF.